These T cell receptor beta chains were read from a single sample in a study of technical replicates of blood from a few donors. Clones were sequenced by immunoSEQ multiplex PCR, and TCRdb holds only the in-frame ones, with some missing. The data contain 64,000 or so clones, around 85% of them singletons. Specimen: PBMCs. These receptor sequences come from a human donor in good health. Some clones in this sample may be carry-over from other donors' samples. Each CDR3 is given with its conserved first and last residue. Fields, in order: V gene, D gene, clone size, CDR3 length, J gene, CDR3 protein, CDR3 DNA. A D gene is named only where the DNA matches it firmly. Expanded clones are given a class, and other clones once, few, many or no size at all.

TRBV19	TRBD1	few	13	TRBJ1-1	CASSRWDSTEAFF	TGTGCCAGTAGTAGGTGGGACAGCACTGAAGCTTTCTTT
TRBV6-1	.	.	15	TRBJ2-3	CASSARHTSTDTQYF	TGTGCCAGCAGTGCAAGACATACTAGCACAGATACGCAGTATTTT
TRBV28	TRBD1	.	17	TRBJ2-3	CASSLLGQLSSTDTQYF	TGTGCCAGCAGTCTACTGGGACAGCTCTCTAGCACAGATACGCAGTATTTT
TRBV5-1	TRBD2	.	16	TRBJ2-1	CASSSLRGGVYNEQFF	TGCGCCAGCAGCTCTCTCCGGGGGGGCGTCTACAATGAGCAGTTCTTC
TRBV4-3	TRBD1	.	17	TRBJ2-7	CASSQSTTGTGGYGQYF	TGCGCCAGCAGCCAATCCACGACCGGGACAGGGGGGTACGGGCAGTACTTC
TRBV11-3	.	.	12	TRBJ2-2	CASSRQDGELFF	TGTGCCAGCAGCCGACAGGACGGGGAGCTGTTTTTT
TRBV5-6	.	.	13	TRBJ1-1	CASSGQLNTEAFF	TGTGCCAGCAGCGGACAGTTAAACACTGAAGCTTTCTTT
TRBV5-6	.	.	13	TRBJ1-2	CASSVGRNYGYTF	TGTGCCAGCAGCGTCGGCAGGAACTATGGCTACACCTTC
TRBV10-3	.	.	14	TRBJ1-5	CAIRDSGDNQPQHF	TGTGCCATCAGGGATTCAGGGGACAATCAGCCCCAGCATTTT
TRBV7-6	.	.	14	TRBJ1-2	CASSPAGGAYGYTF	TGTGCCAGCAGCCCCGCGGGGGGGGCCTATGGCTACACCTTC
TRBV29-1	TRBD1	.	12	TRBJ2-1	CSVPGQGREQFF	TGCAGCGTCCCAGGACAGGGTCGGGAGCAGTTCTTC
TRBV5-1	.	.	14	TRBJ2-2	CASSQDRNTGELFF	TGCGCCAGCAGCCAGGACAGAAACACCGGGGAGCTGTTTTTT
TRBV4-3	.	.	14	TRBJ2-3	CASSQDVGRGTQYF	TGCGCCAGCAGCCAAGATGTGGGGCGGGGTACGCAGTATTTT
TRBV4-1	TRBD1	few	16	TRBJ1-6	CASSLVGTGYNSPLHF	TGCGCCAGCAGCCTAGTCGGGACAGGCTATAATTCACCCCTCCACTTT
TRBV4-3	TRBD1	.	15	TRBJ1-5	CASSPWTGGNQPQHF	TGCGCCAGCAGCCCATGGACAGGAGGCAATCAGCCCCAGCATTTT
TRBV15	TRBD2	.	16	TRBJ2-3	CATSPGTSGTTDTQYF	TGTGCCACCAGCCCCGGGACTAGCGGGACCACAGATACGCAGTATTTT
TRBV7-9	.	.	14	TRBJ1-2	CASSLAPPGGGYTF	TGTGCCAGCAGCTTAGCGCCCCCGGGGGGAGGCTACACCTTC
TRBV7-9	.	.	16	TRBJ1-1	CASSHGPQRTYTEAFF	TGTGCCAGCAGCCATGGGCCCCAGAGGACTTACACTGAAGCTTTCTTT
TRBV19	.	.	15	TRBJ1-5	CASTLSGGGNQPQHF	TGTGCCAGTACCCTGTCGGGAGGGGGGAATCAGCCCCAGCATTTT
TRBV29-1	TRBD1	.	15	TRBJ2-6	CSVDGTDSGANVLTF	TGCAGCGTTGATGGGACAGACTCTGGGGCCAACGTCCTGACTTTC
TRBV10-3	.	few	16	TRBJ2-7	CAISESGADSADEQYF	TGTGCCATCAGTGAGTCGGGGGCAGATAGTGCGGACGAGCAGTACTTC
TRBV19	.	.	15	TRBJ1-1	CASSIQGLALTEAFF	TGTGCCAGTAGTATACAGGGACTTGCCCTCACTGAAGCTTTCTTT
TRBV18	.	.	17	TRBJ1-5	CASSGRPNQRGNQPQHF	TGTGCCAGCTCAGGGAGGCCAAATCAAAGGGGCAATCAGCCCCAGCATTTT
TRBV5-1	TRBD1	.	14	TRBJ2-1	CASSLGTGSNEQFF	TGCGCCAGCAGCTTGGGGACAGGGAGCAATGAGCAGTTCTTC
TRBV12-5	TRBD2	once	16	TRBJ2-1	CASGLAMGLAGNEQFF	TGTGCTAGTGGTTTGGCCATGGGACTAGCGGGAAATGAGCAGTTCTTC